This record looks at one T cell receptor beta chain sequence and its context. Exclusion of patients followed from uncontrolled infection, other autoimmune disease, pregnancy or lactation. The data were obtained in a study of T cells in Graves' hyperthyroidism and ophthalmopathy. Amplification yielded TCR beta CDR3 regions, with RNA transcripts as the source. First-round RT-PCR targeting the TCR CDR3 was performed with the HTBI primer set. TCRdb reprocessed the multiplex PCR reads via MiXCR and lists one record per CDR3 protein. The profile shows under 400,000 distinct CDR3 sequences, about 18% of them singletons. Trimming shortened V by 5 bases and J by 8 bases, and 19 bases separated the two germline ends. This CDR3 spans 15 amino acids. Per germline, CDR1 WSHSY and CDR2 SAAADI.

This clonotype originated in a woman aged 45-60 years with Graves' hyperthyroidism. The sequencing input was blood. The gene calls are TRBV10-2 and TRBJ2-1, with D possibly being TRBD1 (5 bases). The CDR3 loop is CASSRLGAASDEQFF. The CDR3, as DNA: TGCGCCAGCAGTCGGCTTGGGGCGGCGTCGGATGAGCAGTTCTTC.